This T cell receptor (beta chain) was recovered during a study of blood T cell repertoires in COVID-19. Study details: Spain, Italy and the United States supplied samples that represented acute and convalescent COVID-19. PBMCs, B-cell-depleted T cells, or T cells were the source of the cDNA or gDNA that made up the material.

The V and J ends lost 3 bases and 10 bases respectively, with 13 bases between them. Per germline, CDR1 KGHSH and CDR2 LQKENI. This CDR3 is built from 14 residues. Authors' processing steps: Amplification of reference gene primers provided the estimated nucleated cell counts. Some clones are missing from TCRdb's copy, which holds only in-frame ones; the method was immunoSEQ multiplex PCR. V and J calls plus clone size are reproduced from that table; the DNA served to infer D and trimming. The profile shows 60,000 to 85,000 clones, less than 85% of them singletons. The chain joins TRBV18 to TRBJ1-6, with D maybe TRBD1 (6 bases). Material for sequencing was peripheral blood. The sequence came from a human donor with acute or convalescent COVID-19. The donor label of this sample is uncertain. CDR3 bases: TGTGCCAGCTCACCGAAAAGGGGGAGCTCACCCCTCCACTTT. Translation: CASSPKRGSSPLHF.